The 17 T cell receptor beta chains given below trace back to one sample, sequenced in a study of cytomegalovirus exposure and HLA in healthy donors. PCR involved 60 Vbeta and 13 Jbeta primers. This table comes from immunoSEQ multiplex PCR, and its TCRdb copy is limited to in-frame clones, with some not included. The sample has 150,000 to 200,000 clones, around 75% seen once. The material sequenced was PBMCs. All receptors come from a woman aged 45 to 65 in good health and CMV-seronegative.

The rearrangement uses TRBV7-6 and TRBJ2-6; the D gene is possibly TRBD1 (5 bases). Trimming removed 3 bases from V and 9 bases from J, with 18 bases in between. Germline V gene sequence: CDR1 SGHVS, CDR2 FNYEAQ. The CDR3 spans 16 residues. This CDR3 reads CASSFSTALVGNVLTF. Written as DNA, the CDR3 is TGTGCCAGCAGCTTTTCGACAGCTCTAGTTGGCAACGTCCTGACTTTC. The whole variable domain, remainder taken from reference TRBV7-6 and TRBJ2-6, is GAGVSQSPRYKVTKRGQDVALRCDPISGHVSLYWYRQALGQGPEFLTYFNYEAQQDKSGLPNDRFSAERPEGSISTLTIQRTEQRDSAMYRCASSFSTALVGNVLTFGAGSRLTVL.

The V gene is TRBV2, the J gene TRBJ2-3; tentative D call: TRBD2 (6 bases). The V gene lost 6 bases and the J gene lost 0 bases, with 7 bases spanning the gap. The CDR3 is 13 amino acids. Germline CDR1 is SNHLY and CDR2 is FYNNEI. CDR3 sequence reads: CASRSGSTDTQYF. CDR3 DNA sequence: TGTGCCAGCAGAAGCGGGAGCACAGATACGCAGTATTTT.

In the case of this clone: A junction boundary mismatches the germline segment, possibly from a read error. The chain has TRBV7-7 and TRBJ2-5, with D tentatively TRBD1 (5 bases). The CDR3 length is 13 residues. Looked up from germline, CDR1 is SSHAT and CDR2 is FNYEAQ (reference sequence). The CDR3 DNA sequence: TGTGCTAGCAGCTGGGGCCCCCAAGAGACCCAGTACTTC. This sequence encodes CASSWGPQETQYF.

The chain's CDR3 is CASRPGTGLLYEQYF. As DNA, the CDR3 is TGCGCCAGCAGGCCCGGGACAGGGTTGCTTTACGAGCAGTACTTC. This chain connects TRBV5-1 to TRBJ2-7, with 9 bases matching TRBD1. This CDR3 has 15 amino acids. Germline V gene lookup returns CDR1 SGHRS and CDR2 YFSETQ. V dropped 5 bases and J dropped 4; count of bases not matched to a gene: 10. Drawing the rest from reference TRBV5-1 and TRBJ2-7, the complete variable domain is KAGVTQTPRYLIKTRGQQVTLSCSPISGHRSVSWYQQTPGQGLQFLFEYFSETQRNKGNFPGRFSGRQFSNSRSEMNVSTLELGDSALYLCASRPGTGLLYEQYFGPGTRLTVT.

The chain joins TRBV14 to TRBJ2-3; 10 bases align to TRBD2. J lost 3 bases, V lost 0 bases, and 9 bases had no gene match. Germline CDR1 reads SGHDN; CDR2 reads FVKESK. This CDR3 has 18 amino acids. CDR3 DNA: TGTGCCAGCAGCCAAGATCAACTAGCGGGAAGAGGGACAGATACGCAGTATTTT. Translation gives CASSQDQLAGRGTDTQYF.

This clone showed up just a few times. This chain uses TRBV27 with TRBJ1-2; TRBD1 matches 8 bases. Per germline, CDR1 MNHEY and CDR2 SMNVEV (reference sequence). Trimming removed 5 bases from V and 7 bases from J; junction bases left unmatched: 9. The CDR3 consists of 14 residues. CDR3 sequence: CASSPYRGIRGYTF. Here the CDR3 DNA reads TGTGCCAGCAGTCCATACAGGGGGATCCGTGGCTACACCTTC.

This chain links TRBV19 with TRBJ2-2; weak D call: TRBD1 (6 bases). Per germline, CDR1 LNHDA and CDR2 SQIVND (reference sequence). V lost 4 bases and J 0 bases, leaving 12 bases between the germline ends. This CDR3 has 16 amino acids. The CDR3 reads CASSSRGRSNTGELFF. The CDR3, as DNA: TGTGCCAGTAGTAGCAGGGGAAGGTCGAACACCGGGGAGCTGTTTTTT.

The V gene is TRBV6-1, the J gene TRBJ2-3, with TRBD2 matching over 14 bases. Trimming cost V 4 bases and J 3 bases; bases outside gene matches: 3. CDR3 length: 16 amino acids. The V gene's germline CDR1 is MNHNS and CDR2 SASEGT. Here the CDR3 reads CASSGLAGGPTDTQYF. CDR3 coding DNA: TGTGCCAGCAGTGGACTAGCGGGGGGGCCAACAGATACGCAGTATTTT.

The chain carries TRBV6-5 and TRBJ1-2; D is possibly TRBD1 (6 bases). The V end lost 4 bases, the J end lost 2 bases, and 11 bases lay between the germline ends. CDR3 length: 14 residues. The germline CDR1 and CDR2 sequences are MNHEY and SVGAGI. CDR3 protein: CASSSQQGNYGYTF. CDR3 nucleotides: TGTGCCAGCAGTTCACAGCAGGGGAACTATGGCTACACCTTC.

The chain recombines TRBV30 with TRBJ1-2; D is undetermined. Trimming took 3 bases from V and 6 from J, leaving 11 bases between them. This CDR3 contains 12 residues. Per the germline V gene, CDR1 is GTSNPN and CDR2 is SVGIG (reference sequence). The CDR3 nucleotides read TGTGCCTGGAGGAGACACGGGAATGGCTACACCTTC. Translating it yields CAWRRHGNGYTF.

This clone was detected only a few times. The CDR3 spells CASSQGQGISYEQYF. CDR3 nucleotides: TGCGCCAGCAGCCAAGGACAGGGAATCTCCTACGAGCAGTACTTC. The chain combines TRBV4-3 with TRBJ2-7; 7 nucleotides align to TRBD1. Germline V gene sequence: CDR1 LGHNA, CDR2 YSLEER. The J segment lost 0 bases and the V segment lost 1 base, leaving 3 bases of the junction unmatched. This CDR3 is built from 15 residues.

The chain is built from TRBV19 and TRBJ2-1; no reliable D call. Deletions cut 0 bases from V and 0 bases from J, with 9 bases between. The CDR3 runs 16 residues. CDR1 is LNHDA, CDR2 SQIVND, per germline (reference sequence). Here the CDR3 DNA reads TGTGCCAGTAGTATAGATCCAGCGAGCTCCTACAATGAGCAGTTCTTC. Its protein product is CASSIDPASSYNEQFF. The variable domain in full, completed from reference TRBV19 and TRBJ2-1, reads DGGITQSPKYLFRKEGQNVTLSCEQNLNHDAMYWYRQDPGQGLRLIYYSQIVNDFQKGDIAEGYSVSREKKESFPLTVTSAQKNPTAFYLCASSIDPASSYNEQFFGPGTRLTVL.

V is TRBV25-1 and J is TRBJ1-1; 9 bases map to TRBD1. From germline, CDR1 is MGHDK and CDR2 SYGVNS. The CDR3 covers 15 residues. V was clipped by 5 bases and J by 11 bases; unmatched bases: 15. CDR3 region: CASSNPGQGLPGAFF. In DNA form, the CDR3 reads TGTGCCAGCAGTAACCCGGGACAGGGTCTCCCTGGGGCTTTCTTT.

The CDR3 bases are TGTGCCAGCAGCTTATTAGGGGTGGTGGACTATGGCTACACCTTC. Protein product: CASSLLGVVDYGYTF. This chain connects TRBV11-2 to TRBJ1-2; perhaps TRBD1 as D (5 bases). CDR1 is SGHAT, CDR2 FQNNGV, per germline. V gave up 2 bases and J gave up 3 bases, with 13 bases separating them. The CDR3 sequence is 15 residues long.

This clone has more than one count but fewer than ten. The chain has TRBV29-1 and TRBJ2-5; D unresolved. This CDR3 is built from 10 residues. From germline, CDR1 is SQVTM and CDR2 ANQGSEA. V lost 4 bases and J 4 bases, leaving 4 bases between the germline ends. This CDR3 reads CSVGLETQYF. The CDR3 DNA follows: TGCAGCGTTGGGCTAGAGACCCAGTACTTC. The variable domain in full, completed from reference TRBV29-1 and TRBJ2-5, reads SAVISQKPSRDICQRGTSLTIQCQVDSQVTMMFWYRQQPGQSLTLIATANQGSEATYESGFVIDKFPISRPNLTFSTLTVSNMSPEDSSIYLCSVGLETQYFGPGTRLLVL.

The chain employs TRBV4-1 and TRBJ1-3, with 9 nucleotides matching TRBD1. The CDR3 runs 16 residues. The germline V gene has CDR1 MGHRA and CDR2 YSYEKL. The V segment lost 1 base and the J segment 7 bases; nucleotides outside the gene matches: 8. The CDR3 reads CASSQGDTGGFNTIYF. DNA of the CDR3: TGCGCCAGCAGCCAAGGAGATACAGGGGGCTTTAACACCATATATTTT.

The J gene is TRBJ2-2, the V gene TRBV18; 10 positions agree with TRBD1. V dropped 4 bases and J dropped 4; count of bases not matched to a gene: 9. This CDR3 has 17 amino acids. Germline V gene lookup returns CDR1 KGHSH and CDR2 LQKENI. Here the CDR3 reads CASSRSSGQGPTGELFF. The CDR3 DNA sequence: TGTGCCAGCTCACGATCTTCGGGACAGGGGCCCACCGGGGAGCTGTTTTTT.